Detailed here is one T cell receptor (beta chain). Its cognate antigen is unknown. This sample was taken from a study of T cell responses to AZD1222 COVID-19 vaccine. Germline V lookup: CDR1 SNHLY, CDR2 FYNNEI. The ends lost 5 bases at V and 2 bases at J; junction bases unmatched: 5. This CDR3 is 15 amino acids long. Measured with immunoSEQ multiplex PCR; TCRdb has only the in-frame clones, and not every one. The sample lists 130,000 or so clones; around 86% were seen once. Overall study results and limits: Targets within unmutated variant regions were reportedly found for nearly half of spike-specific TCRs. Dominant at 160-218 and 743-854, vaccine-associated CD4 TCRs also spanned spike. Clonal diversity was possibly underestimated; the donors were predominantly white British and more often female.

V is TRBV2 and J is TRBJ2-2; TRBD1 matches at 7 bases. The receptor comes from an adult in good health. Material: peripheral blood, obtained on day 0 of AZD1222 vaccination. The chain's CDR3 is CASSPQGRNTGELFF. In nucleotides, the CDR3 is TGTGCCAGCAGTCCACAGGGGAGAAACACCGGGGAGCTGTTTTTT. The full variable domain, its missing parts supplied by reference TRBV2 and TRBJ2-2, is EPEVTQTPSHQVTQMGQEVILRCVPISNHLYFYWYRQILGQKVEFLVSFYNNEISEKSEIFDDQFSVERPDGSNFTLKIRSTKLEDSAMYFCASSPQGRNTGELFFGEGSRLTVL.